Included here is one T cell receptor (beta chain) sequence, with context. Noted time point: newly diagnosed GD, antithyroid drugs for less than 3 months. PBMC RNA was the source of the TCR library. Graves' disease diagnosis used American Thyroid Association guidelines. Researchers made TCR beta libraries by using iRepertoire HTBI primers and running Arm-PCR on CDR3 regions. Each CDR3 protein is one row after TCRdb ran MiXCR on the multiplex PCR reads. The sample yields about 540,000 distinct CDR3 sequences, 13% seen once. These data belong to a study of regulatory T cells in long-lasting Graves disease. The same sample was also studied in work on T cells in Graves' hyperthyroidism and ophthalmopathy.

This clonotype originated in a man aged 30 to 39 with Graves disease. The input for sequencing was peripheral blood mononuclear cells (PBMCs), taken at new diagnosis, from a patient treated with antithyroid drugs.

This chain's CDR3 is CASTGQGVRETQYF. CDR3 sequence (DNA): TGTGCCAGCACAGGACAGGGGGTTCGAGAGACCCAGTACTTC. The chain links TRBV28 to TRBJ2-5; TRBD1 agrees at 10 bases. Trimming removed 7 bases from V and 4 bases from J; junction bases left unmatched: 6. This CDR3 region has 14 residues. Germline V gives CDR1 MDHEN, CDR2 SYDVKM.